This record covers a single T cell receptor (beta chain). This sample stems from a study of blood T cell repertoires in COVID-19. Across the whole study: T cells, B-cell-depleted T cells, or PBMCs provided the cDNA or gDNA that served as material.

Assay used: immunoSEQ multiplex PCR; TCRdb lists only in-frame clones, some missing. The sample lists about 68,000 clones; approximately 88% were seen once. The material sequenced was peripheral blood. The clonotype originates from a man aged 45-65 years with active COVID-19.

The CDR3 region has the DNA TGTGCCACCAGCAGGGGGGTTAGTAGCGGTACGCAGTATTTT. Translated: CATSRGVSSGTQYF. This rearrangement joins TRBV15 to TRBJ2-3, with TRBD2 as a possible D gene (6 bases). Germline V lookup: CDR1 LNHNV, CDR2 YYDKDF (reference sequence). This CDR3 spans 14 amino acids. Trimming took off 3 bases at V and 8 bases at J, with 15 bases between the two ends.